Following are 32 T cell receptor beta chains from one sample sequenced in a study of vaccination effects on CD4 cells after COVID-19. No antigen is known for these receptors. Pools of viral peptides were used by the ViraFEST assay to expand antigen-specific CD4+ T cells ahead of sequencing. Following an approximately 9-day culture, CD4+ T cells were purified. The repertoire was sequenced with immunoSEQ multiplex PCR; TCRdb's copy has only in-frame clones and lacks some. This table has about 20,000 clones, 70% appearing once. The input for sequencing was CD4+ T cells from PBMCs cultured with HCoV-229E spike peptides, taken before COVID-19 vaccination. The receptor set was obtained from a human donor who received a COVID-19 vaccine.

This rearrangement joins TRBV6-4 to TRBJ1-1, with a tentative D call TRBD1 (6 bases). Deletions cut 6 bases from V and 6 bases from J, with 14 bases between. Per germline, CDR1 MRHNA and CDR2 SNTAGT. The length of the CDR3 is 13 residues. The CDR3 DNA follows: TGTGCCAGCAGATGGACAGAGGAATCTGAAGCTTTCTTT. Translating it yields CASRWTEESEAFF.

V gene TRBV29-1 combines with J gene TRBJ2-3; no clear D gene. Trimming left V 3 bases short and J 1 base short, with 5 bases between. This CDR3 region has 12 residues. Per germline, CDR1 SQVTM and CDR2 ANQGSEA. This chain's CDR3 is CSVDVRTDTQYF. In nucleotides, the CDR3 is TGCAGCGTTGATGTCCGCACAGATACGCAGTATTTT.

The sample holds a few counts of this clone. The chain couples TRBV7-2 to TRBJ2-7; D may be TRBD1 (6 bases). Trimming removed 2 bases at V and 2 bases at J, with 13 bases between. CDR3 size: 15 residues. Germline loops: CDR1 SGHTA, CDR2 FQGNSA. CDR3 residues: CASSLYRVGTYEQYF. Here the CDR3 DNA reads TGTGCCAGCAGCTTATACAGGGTGGGAACCTACGAGCAGTACTTC. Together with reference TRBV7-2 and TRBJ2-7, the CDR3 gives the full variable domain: GAGVSQSPSNKVTEKGKDVELRCDPISGHTALYWYRQSLGQGLEFLIYFQGNSAPDKSGLPSDRFSAERTGGSVSTLTIQRTQQEDSAVYLCASSLYRVGTYEQYFGPGTRLTVT.

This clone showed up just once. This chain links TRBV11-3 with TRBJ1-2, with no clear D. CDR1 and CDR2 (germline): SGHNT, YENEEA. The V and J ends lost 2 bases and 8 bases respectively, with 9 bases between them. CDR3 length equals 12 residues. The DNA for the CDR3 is TGTGCCAGCAGCTTATCTGGACGCGGCTACACCTTC. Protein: CASSLSGRGYTF. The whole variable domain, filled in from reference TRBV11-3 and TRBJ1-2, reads EAGVVQSPRYKIIEKKQPVAFWCNPISGHNTLYWYLQNLGQGPELLIRYENEEAVDDSQLPKDRFSAERLKGVDSTLKIQPAELGDSAVYLCASSLSGRGYTFGSGTRLTVV.

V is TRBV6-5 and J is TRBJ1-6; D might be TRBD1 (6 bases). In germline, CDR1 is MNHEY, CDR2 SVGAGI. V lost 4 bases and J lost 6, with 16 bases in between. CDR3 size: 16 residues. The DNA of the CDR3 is TGTGCCAGCAGTTCCCGGAGGGGGGCCGCTAATTCACCCCTCCACTTT. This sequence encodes CASSSRRGAANSPLHF.

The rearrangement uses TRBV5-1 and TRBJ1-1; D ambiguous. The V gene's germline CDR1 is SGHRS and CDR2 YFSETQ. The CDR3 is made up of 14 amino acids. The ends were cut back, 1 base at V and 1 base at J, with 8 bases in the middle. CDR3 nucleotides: TGCGCCAGCAGCTTGAATCGGGCGAACACTGAAGCTTTCTTT. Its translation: CASSLNRANTEAFF. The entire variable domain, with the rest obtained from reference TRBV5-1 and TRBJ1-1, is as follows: KAGVTQTPRYLIKTRGQQVTLSCSPISGHRSVSWYQQTPGQGLQFLFEYFSETQRNKGNFPGRFSGRQFSNSRSEMNVSTLELGDSALYLCASSLNRANTEAFFGQGTRLTVV.

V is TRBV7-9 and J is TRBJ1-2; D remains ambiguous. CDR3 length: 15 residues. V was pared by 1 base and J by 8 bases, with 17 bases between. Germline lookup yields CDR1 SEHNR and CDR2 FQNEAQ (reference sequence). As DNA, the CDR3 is TGTGCCAGCAGCTTAGGAGCGGCCCTACAGAAAGGCTACACCTTC. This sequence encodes CASSLGAALQKGYTF.

CDR3 sequence reads: CASSTGGFSTDTQYF. Written as DNA, the CDR3 is TGTGCCAGCAGTACAGGGGGCTTTAGCACAGATACGCAGTATTTT. The V call is TRBV6-5, the J call TRBJ2-3; 9 bases line up with TRBD1. J gave up 0 bases and V 5 bases, and 3 bases lay outside the gene matches. The V gene's germline CDR1 is MNHEY and CDR2 SVGAGI. The CDR3 totals 15 residues.

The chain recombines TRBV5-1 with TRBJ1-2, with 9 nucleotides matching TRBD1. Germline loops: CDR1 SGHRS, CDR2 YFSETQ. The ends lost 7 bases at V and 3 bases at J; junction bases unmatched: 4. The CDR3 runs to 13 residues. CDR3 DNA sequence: TGCGCCAGCTCACAGGGGGCTGACTATGGCTACACCTTC. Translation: CASSQGADYGYTF.

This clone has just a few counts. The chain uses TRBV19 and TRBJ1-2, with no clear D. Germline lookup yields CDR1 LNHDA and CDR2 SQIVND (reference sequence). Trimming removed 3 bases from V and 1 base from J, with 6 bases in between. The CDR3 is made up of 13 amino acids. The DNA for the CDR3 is TGTGCCAGTAGTATTGCGAATAACTATGGCTACACCTTC. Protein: CASSIANNYGYTF.

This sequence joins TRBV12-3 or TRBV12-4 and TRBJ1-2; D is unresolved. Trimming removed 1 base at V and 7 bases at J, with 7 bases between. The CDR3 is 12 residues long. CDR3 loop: CASSLGQRGYTF. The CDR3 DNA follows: TGTGCCAGCAGTTTAGGGCAGCGTGGCTACACCTTC.

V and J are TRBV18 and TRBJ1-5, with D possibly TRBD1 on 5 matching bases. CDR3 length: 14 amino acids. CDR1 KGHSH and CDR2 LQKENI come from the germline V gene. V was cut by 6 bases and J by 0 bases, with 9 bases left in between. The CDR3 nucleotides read TGTGCCAGCTCTACGACAGATAGCAATCAGCCCCAGCATTTT. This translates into CASSTTDSNQPQHF.

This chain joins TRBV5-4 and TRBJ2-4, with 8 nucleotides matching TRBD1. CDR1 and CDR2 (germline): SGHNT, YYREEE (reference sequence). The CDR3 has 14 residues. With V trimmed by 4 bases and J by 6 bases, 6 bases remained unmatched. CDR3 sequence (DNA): TGTGCCAGCAGCACTACGGACAGGGCAAACATTCAGTACTTC. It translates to CASSTTDRANIQYF.

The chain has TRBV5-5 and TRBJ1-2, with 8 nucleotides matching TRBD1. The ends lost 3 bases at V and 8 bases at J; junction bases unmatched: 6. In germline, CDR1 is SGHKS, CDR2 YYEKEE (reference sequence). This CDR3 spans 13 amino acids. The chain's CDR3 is CASSSGQVIGYTF. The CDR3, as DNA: TGTGCCAGCAGCTCGGGACAGGTTATCGGCTACACCTTC.

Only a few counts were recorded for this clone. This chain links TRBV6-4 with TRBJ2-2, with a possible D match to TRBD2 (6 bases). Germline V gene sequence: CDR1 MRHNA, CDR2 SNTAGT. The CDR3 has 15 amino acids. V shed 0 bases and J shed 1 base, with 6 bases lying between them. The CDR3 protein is CASSDSSGNTGELFF. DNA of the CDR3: TGTGCCAGCAGTGACTCTAGCGGGAACACCGGGGAGCTGTTTTTT.

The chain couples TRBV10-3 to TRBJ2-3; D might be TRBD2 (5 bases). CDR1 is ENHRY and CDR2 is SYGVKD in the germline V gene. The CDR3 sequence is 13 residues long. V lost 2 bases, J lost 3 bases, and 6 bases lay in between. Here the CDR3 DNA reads TGTGCCATCAGTGAGCGAGGGACAGATACGCAGTATTTT. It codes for CAISERGTDTQYF.

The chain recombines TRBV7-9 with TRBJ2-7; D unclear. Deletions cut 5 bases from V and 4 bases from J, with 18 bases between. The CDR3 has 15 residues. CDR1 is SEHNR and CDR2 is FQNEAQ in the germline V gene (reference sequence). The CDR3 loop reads CASSPSLYTQYEQYF. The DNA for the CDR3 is TGTGCCAGCAGCCCAAGTCTATATACACAATACGAGCAGTACTTC.

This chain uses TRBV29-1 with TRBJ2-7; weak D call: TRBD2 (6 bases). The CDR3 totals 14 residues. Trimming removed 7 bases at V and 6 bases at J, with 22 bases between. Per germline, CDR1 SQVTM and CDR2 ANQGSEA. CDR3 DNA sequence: TGCAGCGCCCGGATGTGGAGAGGGAGGCTCGAGCAGTACTTC. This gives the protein CSARMWRGRLEQYF.

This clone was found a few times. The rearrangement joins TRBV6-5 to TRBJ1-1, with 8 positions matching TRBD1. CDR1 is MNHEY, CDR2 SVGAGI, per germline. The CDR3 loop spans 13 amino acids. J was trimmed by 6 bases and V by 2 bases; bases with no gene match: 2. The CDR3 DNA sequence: TGTGCCAGCAGTTACGCACAGGGGGCTGAAGCTTTCTTT. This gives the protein CASSYAQGAEAFF.

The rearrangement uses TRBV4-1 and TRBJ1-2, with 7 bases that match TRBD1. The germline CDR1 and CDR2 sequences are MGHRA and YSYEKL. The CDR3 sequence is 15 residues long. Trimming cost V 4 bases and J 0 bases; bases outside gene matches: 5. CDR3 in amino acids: CASSRDGTANYGYTF. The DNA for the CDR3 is TGCGCCAGCAGCCGGGACGGGACAGCTAACTATGGCTACACCTTC.

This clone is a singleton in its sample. The CDR3 region has the DNA TGTGCCAGCAGCAGACCCCGTGGACTAACTAGGATTGGGGAGACCCAGTACTTC. Translating gives CASSRPRGLTRIGETQYF. The chain combines TRBV7-2 with TRBJ2-5; possibly TRBD2 for D (6 bases). The length of the CDR3 is 18 residues. CDR1 SGHTA and CDR2 FQGNSA come from the germline V gene. V lost 5 bases and J 5 bases, leaving 27 bases between the germline ends.

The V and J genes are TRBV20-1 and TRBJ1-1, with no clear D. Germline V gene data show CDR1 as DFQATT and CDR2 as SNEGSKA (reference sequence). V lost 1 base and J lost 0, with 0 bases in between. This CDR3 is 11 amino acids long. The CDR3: CSARVNTEAFF. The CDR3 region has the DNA TGCAGTGCTAGAGTGAACACTGAAGCTTTCTTT.

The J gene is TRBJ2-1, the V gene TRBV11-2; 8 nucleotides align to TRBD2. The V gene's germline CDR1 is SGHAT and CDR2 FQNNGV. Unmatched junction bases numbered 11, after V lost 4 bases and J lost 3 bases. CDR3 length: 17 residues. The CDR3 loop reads CASSSTIAGINYNEQFF. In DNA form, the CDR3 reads TGTGCCAGCAGCTCTACTATAGCGGGAATCAACTACAATGAGCAGTTCTTC.

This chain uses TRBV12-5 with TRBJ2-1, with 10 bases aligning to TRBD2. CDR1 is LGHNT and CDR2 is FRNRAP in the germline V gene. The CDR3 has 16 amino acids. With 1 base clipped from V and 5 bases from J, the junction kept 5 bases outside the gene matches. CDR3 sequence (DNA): TGTGCTAGTGGTTTGGGGGGACTAGCGCCTAACAATGAGCAGTTCTTC. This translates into CASGLGGLAPNNEQFF. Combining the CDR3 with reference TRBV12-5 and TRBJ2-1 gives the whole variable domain DARVTQTPRHKVTEMGQEVTMRCQPILGHNTVFWYRQTMMQGLELLAYFRNRAPLDDSGMPKDRFSAEMPDATLATLKIQPSEPRDSAVYFCASGLGGLAPNNEQFFGPGTRLTVL.

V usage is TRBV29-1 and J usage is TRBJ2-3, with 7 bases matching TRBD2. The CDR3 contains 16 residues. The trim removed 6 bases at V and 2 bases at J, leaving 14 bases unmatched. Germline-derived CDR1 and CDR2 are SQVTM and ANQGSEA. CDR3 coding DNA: TGCAGCGTGCCTTCGGCTAGCGGTCTATACACAGATACGCAGTATTTT. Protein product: CSVPSASGLYTDTQYF.

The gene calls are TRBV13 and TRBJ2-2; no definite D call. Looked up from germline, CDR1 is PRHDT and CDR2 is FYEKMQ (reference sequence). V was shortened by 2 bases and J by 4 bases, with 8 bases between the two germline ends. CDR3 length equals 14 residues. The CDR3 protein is CASSLWSGTGELFF. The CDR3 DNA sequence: TGTGCCAGCAGCTTATGGTCAGGCACCGGGGAGCTGTTTTTT.

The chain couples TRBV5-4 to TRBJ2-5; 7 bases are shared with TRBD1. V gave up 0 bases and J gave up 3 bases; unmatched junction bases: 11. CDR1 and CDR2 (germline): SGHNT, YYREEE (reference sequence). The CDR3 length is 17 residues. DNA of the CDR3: TGTGCCAGCAGCTTGGGATTCCCGGGACAGAGAGAAGAGACCCAGTACTTC. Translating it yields CASSLGFPGQREETQYF.

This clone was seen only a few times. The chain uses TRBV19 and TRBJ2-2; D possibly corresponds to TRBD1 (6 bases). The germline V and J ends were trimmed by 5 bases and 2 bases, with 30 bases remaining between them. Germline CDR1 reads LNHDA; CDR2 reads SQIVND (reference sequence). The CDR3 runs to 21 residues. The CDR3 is CASSRHTGTPWEQKNTGELFF. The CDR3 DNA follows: TGTGCCAGTAGTCGACATACCGGGACACCCTGGGAACAAAAAAACACCGGGGAGCTGTTTTTT.

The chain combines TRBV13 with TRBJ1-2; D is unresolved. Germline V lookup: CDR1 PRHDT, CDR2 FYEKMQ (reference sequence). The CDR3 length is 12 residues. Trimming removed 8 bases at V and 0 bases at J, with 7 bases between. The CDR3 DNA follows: TGTGCCAGCCACGGAGCTAACTATGGCTACACCTTC. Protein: CASHGANYGYTF.

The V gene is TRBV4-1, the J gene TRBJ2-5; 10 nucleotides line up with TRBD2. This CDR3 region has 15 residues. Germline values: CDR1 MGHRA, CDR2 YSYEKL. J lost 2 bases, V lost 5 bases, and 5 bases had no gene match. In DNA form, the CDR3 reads TGCGCCAGCAGCTTAGCGGGGGGCATACAAGAGACCCAGTACTTC. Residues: CASSLAGGIQETQYF.

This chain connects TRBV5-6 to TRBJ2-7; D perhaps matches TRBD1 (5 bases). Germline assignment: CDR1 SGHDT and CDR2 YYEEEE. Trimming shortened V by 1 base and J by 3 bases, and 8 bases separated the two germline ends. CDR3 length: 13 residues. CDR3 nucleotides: TGTGCCAGCAGCTTGTACAGGAGCTACGAGCAGTACTTC. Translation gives CASSLYRSYEQYF.

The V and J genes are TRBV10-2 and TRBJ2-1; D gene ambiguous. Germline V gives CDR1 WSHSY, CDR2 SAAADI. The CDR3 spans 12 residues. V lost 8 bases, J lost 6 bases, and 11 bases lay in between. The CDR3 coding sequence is TGCGCCAGCGGAGACTTACGCAATGAGCAGTTCTTC. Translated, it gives CASGDLRNEQFF.